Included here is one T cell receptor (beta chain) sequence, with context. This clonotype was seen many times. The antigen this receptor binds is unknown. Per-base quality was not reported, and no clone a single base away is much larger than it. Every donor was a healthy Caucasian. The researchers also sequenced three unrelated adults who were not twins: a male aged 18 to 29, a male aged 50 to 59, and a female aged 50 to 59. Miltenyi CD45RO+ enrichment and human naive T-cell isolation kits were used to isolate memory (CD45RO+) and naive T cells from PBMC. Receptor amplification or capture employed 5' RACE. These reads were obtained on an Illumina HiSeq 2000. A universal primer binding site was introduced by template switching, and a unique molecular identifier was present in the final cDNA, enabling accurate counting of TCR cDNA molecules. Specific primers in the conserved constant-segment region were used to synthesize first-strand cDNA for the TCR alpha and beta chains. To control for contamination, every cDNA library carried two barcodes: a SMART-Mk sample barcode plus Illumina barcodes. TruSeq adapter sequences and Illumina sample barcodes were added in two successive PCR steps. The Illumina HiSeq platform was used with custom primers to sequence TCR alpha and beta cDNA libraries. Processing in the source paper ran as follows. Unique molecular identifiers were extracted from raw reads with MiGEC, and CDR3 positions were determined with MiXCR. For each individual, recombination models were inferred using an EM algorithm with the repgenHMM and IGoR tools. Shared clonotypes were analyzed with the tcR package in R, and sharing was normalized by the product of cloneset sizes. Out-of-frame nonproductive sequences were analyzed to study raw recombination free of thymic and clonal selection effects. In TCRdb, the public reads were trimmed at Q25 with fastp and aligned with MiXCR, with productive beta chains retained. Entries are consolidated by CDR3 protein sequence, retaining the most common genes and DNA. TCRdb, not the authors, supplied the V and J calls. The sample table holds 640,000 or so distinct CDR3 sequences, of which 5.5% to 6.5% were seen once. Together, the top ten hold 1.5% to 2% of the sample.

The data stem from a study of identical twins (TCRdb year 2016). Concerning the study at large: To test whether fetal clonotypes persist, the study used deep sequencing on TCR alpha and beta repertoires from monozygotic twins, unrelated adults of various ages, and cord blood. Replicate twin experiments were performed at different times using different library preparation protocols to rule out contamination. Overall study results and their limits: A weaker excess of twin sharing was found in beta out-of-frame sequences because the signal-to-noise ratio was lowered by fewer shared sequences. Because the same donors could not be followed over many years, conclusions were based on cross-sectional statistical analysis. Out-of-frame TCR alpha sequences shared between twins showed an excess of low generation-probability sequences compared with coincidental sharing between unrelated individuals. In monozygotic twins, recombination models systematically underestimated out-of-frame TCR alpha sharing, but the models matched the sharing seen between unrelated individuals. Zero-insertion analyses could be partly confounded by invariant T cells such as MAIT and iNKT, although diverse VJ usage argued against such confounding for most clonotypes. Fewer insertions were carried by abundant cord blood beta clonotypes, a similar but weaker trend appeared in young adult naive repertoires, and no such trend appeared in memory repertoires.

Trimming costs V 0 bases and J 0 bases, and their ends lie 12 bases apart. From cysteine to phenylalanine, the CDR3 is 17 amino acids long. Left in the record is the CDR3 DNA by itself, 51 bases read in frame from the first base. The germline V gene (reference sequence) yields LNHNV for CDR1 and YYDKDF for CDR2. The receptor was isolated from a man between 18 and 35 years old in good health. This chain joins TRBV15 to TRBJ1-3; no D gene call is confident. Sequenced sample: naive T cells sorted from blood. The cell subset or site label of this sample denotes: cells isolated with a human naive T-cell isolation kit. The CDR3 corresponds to CATSRDRGLGSGNTIYF. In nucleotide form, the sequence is TGTGCCACCAGCAGAGATCGCGGGCTGGGCTCTGGAAACACCATATATTTT. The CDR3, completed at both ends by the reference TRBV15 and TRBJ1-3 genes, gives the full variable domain DAMVIQNPRYQVTQFGKPVTLSCSQTLNHNVMYWYQQKSSQAPKLLFHYYDKDFNNEADTPDNFQSRRPNTSFCFLDIRSPGLGDTAMYLCATSRDRGLGSGNTIYFGEGSWLTVV.